Presented here are 14 T cell receptor beta chains from one specimen sequenced in a study of T-cell memory formation after mild COVID-19. Via MiXCR, TCRdb re-called the 5' RACE reads, giving one row per CDR3 protein. The data contain roughly 130,000 distinct CDR3 sequences, over 15% of them seen just once; the ten biggest clones take up around 4.8%. The sequencing sample was made of PBMCs or a T cell subset sorted from them (not recorded which). These TCRs come from a young man who had mild COVID-19 (a few samples of this study predate the infection). Cell type and time point are not known.

Only a few counts were recorded for this clonotype. The chain links TRBV9 to TRBJ2-5, with a weak D call TRBD1 (7 bases). Per germline, CDR1 SGDLS and CDR2 YYNGEE. The CDR3 is made up of 14 amino acids. V was pared by 3 bases and J by 4 bases, with 13 bases between. The chain's CDR3 is CASSASGGGETQYF. The CDR3 coding sequence is TGTGCCAGCAGCGCCTCAGGGGGAGGAGAGACCCAGTACTTC.

The chain carries TRBV6-6 and TRBJ1-2; 7 nucleotides match TRBD1. CDR1 and CDR2 (germline): MNHNY, SVGAGI (reference sequence). The V gene end was trimmed by 5 bases and the J gene end by 8 bases; junction bases not matched to a gene: 5. This CDR3 has 12 residues. The CDR3 coding sequence is TGTGCCAGCAGTCCAACAGGGGACGGCTACACCTTC. Translation gives CASSPTGDGYTF.

This clonotype has only a few counts. The V call is TRBV7-8, the J call TRBJ1-2; D is possibly TRBD1 (6 bases). V dropped 5 bases and J dropped 6 bases, with 16 bases sitting between them. Germline V gene data show CDR1 as SGHVS and CDR2 as FQNEAQ. The CDR3 has 14 residues. The CDR3 sequence is CASSEGTRSDGYTF. In DNA, the CDR3 is TGTGCCAGCAGCGAAGGGACACGGTCGGATGGCTACACCTTC.

V and J are TRBV5-1 and TRBJ1-2, with a tentative D call TRBD1 (5 bases). Germline lookup yields CDR1 SGHRS and CDR2 YFSETQ. This CDR3 region has 15 residues. Trimming took off 4 bases at V and 3 bases at J, with 16 bases between the two ends. CDR3 protein: CASSIDSPGDYGYTF. Here the CDR3 DNA reads TGCGCCAGCAGCATCGACAGTCCCGGAGACTATGGCTACACCTTC.

This clonotype was seen a few times. This chain uses TRBV10-3 with TRBJ2-5; D perhaps matches TRBD2 (6 bases). The CDR3 has 14 amino acids. CDR1 ENHRY and CDR2 SYGVKD come from the germline V gene. V lost 6 bases, J lost 3 bases, and 14 bases lay in between. CDR3: CAIRPREREETQYF. CDR3 sequence (DNA): TGTGCCATCAGGCCCCGGGAGAGGGAAGAGACCCAGTACTTC.

This clonotype has at least ten counts. V is TRBV12-3 or TRBV12-4 and J is TRBJ2-5; D may be TRBD1 (8 bases). CDR3 size: 15 residues. V lost 8 bases and J lost 4, with 20 bases in between. The CDR3 nucleotides read TGTGCCAGCCGCAGACAGGGGACGGGAGGAGAGACCCAGTACTTC. Its translation is CASRRQGTGGETQYF.

This clonotype was seen more than once but under ten times. The chain recombines TRBV4-3 with TRBJ1-1; weak D call: TRBD1 (5 bases). Looked up from germline, CDR1 is LGHNA and CDR2 is YSLEER. There are 14 residues in the CDR3. Trimming pared 3 bases from V and 3 bases from J, leaving 11 bases between. CDR3: CASSHQTGDTEAFF. In DNA form, the CDR3 reads TGCGCCAGCAGCCATCAGACGGGGGACACTGAAGCTTTCTTT.

This sequence joins TRBV10-1 and TRBJ2-1; 10 bases match TRBD1. Trimming removed 6 bases from V and 8 bases from J; junction bases left unmatched: 4. The CDR3 spans 13 residues. Germline CDR1 WNHNN, CDR2 SYGVQD (reference sequence). The CDR3 nucleotides read TGCGCCAGCAGGGGACAGGGGACGGATGAGCAGTTCTTC. This encodes CASRGQGTDEQFF.

The genes are TRBV7-3 and TRBJ2-1; 11 nucleotides match TRBD2. J gave up 6 bases and V 5 bases, and 3 bases lay outside the gene matches. This CDR3 is built from 14 residues. CDR1 and CDR2 (germline): SGHTA, FQGTGA. The CDR3 sequence: CASSRGTSGNEQFF. In DNA form, the CDR3 reads TGTGCCAGCAGCAGAGGGACTAGCGGCAATGAGCAGTTCTTC. Complete variable domain (other parts from reference TRBV7-3 and TRBJ2-1): GAGVSQTPSNKVTEKGKYVELRCDPISGHTALYWYRQSLGQGPEFLIYFQGTGAADDSGLPNDRFFAVRPEGSVSTLKIQRTERGDSAVYLCASSRGTSGNEQFFGPGTRLTVL.

This clonotype came up a few times. The V gene is TRBV5-1, the J gene TRBJ1-1; TRBD1 matches at 7 bases. The CDR3 extends over 14 amino acids. Looked up from germline, CDR1 is SGHRS and CDR2 is YFSETQ. The junction had 6 bases not matched to a gene; V was cut back by 4 bases and J by 3 bases. The CDR3 loop reads CASSLTGVDTEAFF. CDR3 coding DNA: TGCGCCAGCAGCCTTACAGGGGTGGACACTGAAGCTTTCTTT. Full variable domain (missing parts from reference TRBV5-1 and TRBJ1-1): KAGVTQTPRYLIKTRGQQVTLSCSPISGHRSVSWYQQTPGQGLQFLFEYFSETQRNKGNFPGRFSGRQFSNSRSEMNVSTLELGDSALYLCASSLTGVDTEAFFGQGTRLTVV.

Only a few counts were recorded for this clonotype. This chain uses TRBV2 with TRBJ2-2; D call uncertain. Trimming stripped 7 bases from V and 0 bases from J, with 12 bases between. CDR3 length: 15 residues. From germline, CDR1 is SNHLY and CDR2 FYNNEI. The CDR3 reads CASIGSYANTGELFF. The CDR3 region has the DNA TGTGCCAGCATTGGTTCTTACGCGAACACCGGGGAGCTGTTTTTT.

Many counts were recorded for this clonotype. The rearrangement uses TRBV4-3 and TRBJ2-3; D gene ambiguous. Germline V CDR1 and CDR2: LGHNA, YSLEER. V was shortened by 1 base and J by 4 bases, with 9 bases between the two germline ends. CDR3 length: 14 residues. The CDR3 region is CASSQAPGPDTQYF. The CDR3 DNA reads TGCGCCAGCAGCCAAGCCCCAGGCCCAGATACGCAGTATTTT.

The table lists this clonotype with many counts. This chain connects TRBV10-3 to TRBJ2-6, with no clear D. V was shortened by 0 bases and J by 0 bases, with 12 bases between the two germline ends. This CDR3 spans 18 amino acids. Per germline, CDR1 ENHRY and CDR2 SYGVKD. CDR3 loop: CAISESVRSPSGANVLTF. The CDR3 nucleotides read TGTGCCATCAGTGAGTCGGTCAGGTCCCCCTCTGGGGCCAACGTCCTGACTTTC.

The genes are TRBV11-2 and TRBJ1-1; D not certain. The length of the CDR3 is 13 residues. Between the trimmed V and J ends, which lost 3 bases and 1 base, there was a span of 6 bases. Germline CDR1 reads SGHAT; CDR2 reads FQNNGV. CDR3 sequence: CASSLFPNTEAFF. The CDR3 region has the DNA TGTGCCAGCAGCTTGTTCCCGAACACTGAAGCTTTCTTT. Full variable domain (outside the CDR3, taken from reference TRBV11-2 and TRBJ1-1): EAGVAQSPRYKIIEKRQSVAFWCNPISGHATLYWYQQILGQGPKLLIQFQNNGVVDDSQLPKDRFSAERLKGVDSTLKIQPAKLEDSAVYLCASSLFPNTEAFFGQGTRLTVV.